Sequencing of this TCR beta chain was carried out in a study of regulatory T cells in long-lasting Graves disease. Regarding time point: newly diagnosed GD, antithyroid drugs for less than 3 months. From RNA extracted from PBMCs, the TCR library was made. Building of the TCR beta libraries involved iRepertoire HTBI primers and Arm-PCR of CDR3 regions. TCRdb re-called the multiplex PCR reads with MiXCR, one entry per CDR3 protein. The table lists around 480,000 distinct CDR3 sequences, 15% to 20% of them singletons. Germline lookup yields CDR1 LNHDA and CDR2 SQIVND (reference sequence). Trimming removed 5 bases from V and 2 bases from J, with 16 bases in between. The CDR3 extends over 16 amino acids. This sample was shared with a second study, whose subject was T cells in Graves' hyperthyroidism and ophthalmopathy.

This chain connects TRBV19 to TRBJ1-3; the D gene is possibly TRBD1 (5 bases). This clonotype was sampled from a woman aged 35-65 years with Graves disease. The material was peripheral blood mononuclear cells (PBMCs), obtained at new diagnosis, from a patient treated with antithyroid drugs. CDR3 DNA: TGTGCCAGTAGTTCGCCGGCAGGGTCGCCTGGAAACACCATATATTTT. As protein: CASSSPAGSPGNTIYF.